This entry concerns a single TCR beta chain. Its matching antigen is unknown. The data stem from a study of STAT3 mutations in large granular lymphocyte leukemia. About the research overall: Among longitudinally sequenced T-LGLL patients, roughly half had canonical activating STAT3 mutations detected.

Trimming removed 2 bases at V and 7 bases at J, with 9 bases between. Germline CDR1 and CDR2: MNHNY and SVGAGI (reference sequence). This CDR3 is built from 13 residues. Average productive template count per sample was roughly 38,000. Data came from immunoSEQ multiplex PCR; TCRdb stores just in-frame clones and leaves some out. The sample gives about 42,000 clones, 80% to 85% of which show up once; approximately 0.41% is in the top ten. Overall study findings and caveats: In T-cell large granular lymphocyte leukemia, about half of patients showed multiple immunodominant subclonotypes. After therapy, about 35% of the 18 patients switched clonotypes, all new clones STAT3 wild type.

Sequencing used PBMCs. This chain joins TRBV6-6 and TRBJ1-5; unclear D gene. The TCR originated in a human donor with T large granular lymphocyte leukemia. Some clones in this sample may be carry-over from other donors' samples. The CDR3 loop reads CASSYKEVQPQHF. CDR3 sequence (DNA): TGTGCCAGCAGTTACAAAGAAGTCCAGCCCCAGCATTTT.